This T cell receptor beta chain stems from a study of T cell repertoires in ileal Crohn's disease (dated by TCRdb to about 2019). With respect to the entire study: The median duration of disease was 7.5 to 9.5 years, and at the time of surgery 35% to 45% of patients were active smokers. A total of roughly 170 mucosal samples from some 50 patients were sequenced, collected from several sites on the surgical specimen as well as at postoperative endoscopy. Roughly half of the patients were given postoperative therapy, with approximately 17 on anti-TNF agents and approximately ten on thiopurines. The TCR repertoire was analysed in approximately 60 patients with Crohn's disease drawn from a prospective multicentre cohort. A Rutgeerts score above i0 was used to define endoscopic postoperative recurrence. Neoterminal ileum biopsies obtained at postoperative colonoscopy were designated as M6 samples. The study was conducted in parallel with a multicentre cohort that was designed to identify predictors of early endoscopic recurrence following ileocolonic resection. Every patient underwent surgery because of a complication, which was stricturing disease in 61% of cases and penetrating disease in roughly 39%. Broad study findings and their caveats: Only a subgroup of patients, of unstated size, had their mucosal CD4 and CD8 T cells sorted and sequenced. Endoscopic recurrence was found to be associated with higher high-frequency clone percentages at surgery, and recurrence was observed in all patients with clonality above 26.8% (18/57). More high-frequency clones were carried by sorted CD8 T cells than by CD4 T cells, suggesting that mucosal expansions were mainly CD8. Compared with non-smokers, patients who were active smokers at surgery showed a significantly higher proportion of clonal expansions (about 27% vs 20%, p=0.02). The timing of postoperative endoscopy varied within the first year after surgery, and the median delay was 6.9 months.

This sample's time point label indicates: neoterminal ileum biopsy at postoperative endoscopy, about 6 months after surgery. Adults with ileal or ileocolonic Crohn's disease and an indication for ileocolonic resection were eligible for inclusion. Whole ileal mucosal biopsies were kept frozen at -80 degrees C prior to DNA extraction. Genomic DNA was extracted from frozen whole biopsies using a TRizol-based method and was quantified with a NanoDrop 2000 spectrophotometer. V ends up 2 bases short and J 6 bases short, with an unmatched junction base count of 3. Sequences SGHNT (CDR1) and YENEEA (CDR2) are obtained from the germline V gene. The CDR3 runs 14 amino acids, cysteine and phenylalanine included. The only DNA kept is the CDR3, 42 bases in frame from the first base. Roughly 500 nanograms of biopsy DNA per sample were submitted for commercial TCRB immunosequencing. A two-step, amplification bias-controlled multiplex PCR was used by Adaptive Biotechnology to amplify CDR3 regions from genomic DNA. Primers covering every V and J gene segment were used in the first PCR, while barcodes and Illumina adapters were added in the second PCR. An Illumina instrument was used to sequence the CDR3 libraries. The study's own analysis went as follows. Vendor-provided pipelines were combined with custom analysis of raw data in R/Bioconductor under R version 3.3.0. Clonality, ranging from 0 to 1, was calculated as the inverse of the normalised Shannon entropy of all productive clones. High-frequency clones were defined as the share of the repertoire taken up by the top 100 clones, keeping only clones that passed a 95% confidence test. Repertoire diversity was measured with the Simpson index, and overlap between samples was measured with the Morisita-Horn index. TCRdb retrieved this table from immuneACCESS and kept in-frame rearrangements only. Not all clones are present; in checked studies, unresolved V genes account for under half, and no reason is known for the remainder. D and trimming were read from the DNA, whereas the V and J calls and clone size are those reported in that table. The sample table shows about 62,000 clones, and roughly nine tenths are seen once. About 2% of the sample rests with the top ten.

Concerning this clone: Its antigen is not yet known. Base qualities are not provided; no much larger clone lies one nucleotide away.

Sequences were obtained from ileal tissue. The chain employs TRBV11-3 and TRBJ2-2, with 7 bases matching TRBD1. The TCR was taken from an adult with Crohn's disease. The DNA sequence is TGTGCCAGCAGCTTATTCGACAGGGCCGGGGAGCTGTTTTTT. Translated, it gives CASSLFDRAGELFF.